These T cell receptor beta chains were read from a single sample in a study of cytomegalovirus exposure and HLA in healthy donors. Sequenced by immunoSEQ multiplex PCR; TCRdb stores in-frame clones only, minus some. The sample carries approximately 79,000 clones, 60% to 85% recorded once. Material for sequencing was PBMCs. The receptors were gathered from a male donor in good health and CMV-seropositive. The CDR3 runs from the conserved cysteine through the conserved F or W. The order of the fields is J gene, V gene, clone size, D gene, CDR3 protein, CDR3 DNA. The D gene is left open where the match is weak. Expanded clones are given a class, and other clones once, few, many or no size at all.

TRBJ2-4	TRBV18	NA	NA	CASSPAGGYKNIQYF	TGTGCCAGCTCACCAGCAGGGGGGTACAAAAACATTCAGTACTTC
TRBJ1-5	TRBV4-3	few	NA	CASSQEPGQPQHF	TGCGCCAGCAGCCAAGAGCCAGGGCAGCCCCAGCATTTT
TRBJ1-2	TRBV18	few	NA	CASSPSSANYGYTF	TGTGCCAGCTCACCCAGTTCCGCTAACTATGGCTACACCTTC
TRBJ2-7	TRBV27	NA	TRBD2	CASSLSSGGGEQYF	TGTGCCAGCAGTTTGTCAAGCGGGGGGGGAGAGCAGTACTTC
TRBJ2-3	TRBV10-3	NA	NA	CAISERGSSTDTQYF	TGTGCCATCAGTGAGCGGGGTTCTAGCACAGATACGCAGTATTTT
TRBJ2-7	TRBV28	NA	TRBD1	CASTLGQGRYEQYF	TGTGCCAGCACCCTAGGACAGGGAAGGTACGAGCAGTACTTC
TRBJ2-5	TRBV14	NA	NA	CASSHGLKETQYF	TGTGCCAGCAGCCACGGGTTGAAAGAGACCCAGTACTTC
TRBJ1-4	TRBV5-1	NA	NA	CASSPTSTNEKLFF	TGCGCCAGCAGCCCAACAAGTACTAATGAAAAACTGTTTTTT
TRBJ2-7	TRBV5-4	NA	NA	CASNRQDSYEQYF	TGTGCCAGCAACCGTCAGGACTCCTACGAGCAGTACTTC
TRBJ2-5	TRBV5-1	NA	TRBD2	CASSLGRTSLETQYF	TGCGCCAGCAGCTTGGGCCGGACTAGTTTGGAGACCCAGTACTTC
TRBJ1-3	TRBV6-5	NA	NA	CASSSLSGVRGNTIYF	TGTGCCAGCAGTTCCCTGTCGGGGGTAAGAGGAAACACCATATATTTT
TRBJ2-1	TRBV5-6	NA	NA	CASSPGGASYNEQFF	TGTGCCAGCAGCCCCGGGGGAGCCTCCTACAATGAGCAGTTCTTC
TRBJ2-1	TRBV6-1	NA	TRBD2	CASSKGGLALDEQFF	TGTGCCAGCAGTAAGGGGGGACTAGCGTTAGATGAGCAGTTCTTC
TRBJ1-4	TRBV2	NA	TRBD1	CASSGRTGNEKLFF	TGTGCCAGCAGTGGTAGGACAGGGAATGAAAAACTGTTTTTT
TRBJ1-1	TRBV6-4	NA	NA	CASSETPGTEAFF	TGTGCCAGCAGTGAGACCCCAGGGACTGAAGCTTTCTTT
TRBJ2-1	TRBV6-4	NA	NA	CASSDSKGGHSSYNEQFF	TGTGCCAGCAGTGACTCAAAAGGCGGTCATAGCTCCTACAATGAGCAGTTCTTC
TRBJ1-3	TRBV4-1	NA	NA	CASSQLGGHRILPLRNTIYF	TGCGCCAGCAGCCAATTGGGCGGACACCGGATTTTGCCCCTCCGAAACACCATATATTTT
TRBJ2-1	TRBV11-3	NA	TRBD2	CASSLDRTSGGYNEQFF	TGTGCCAGCAGCTTAGATAGGACTAGCGGGGGCTACAATGAGCAGTTCTTC
TRBJ2-3	TRBV6-4	few	TRBD2	CASSEGLATDTQYF	TGTGCCAGCAGTGAGGGACTAGCCACAGATACGCAGTATTTT
TRBJ2-5	TRBV9	NA	TRBD1	CAGSVGGRGDETQYF	TGTGCCGGCAGCGTAGGGGGCAGGGGTGATGAGACCCAGTACTTC
TRBJ2-1	TRBV10-3	NA	TRBD1	CAIRGTVNEQFF	TGTGCCATCAGAGGGACAGTCAATGAGCAGTTCTTC
TRBJ2-3	TRBV28	NA	TRBD2	CASSLAGGPTDTQYF	TGTGCCAGCAGTTTAGCGGGAGGACCCACAGATACGCAGTATTTT
TRBJ1-2	TRBV27	NA	NA	CASRAGSIGYTF	TGTGCCAGCAGGGCAGGGTCGATTGGCTACACCTTC
TRBJ2-1	TRBV4-1	NA	NA	CASSHPQAGRNEQFF	TGCGCCAGCAGCCATCCCCAGGCGGGACGCAATGAGCAGTTCTTC
TRBJ2-1	TRBV5-1	NA	TRBD1	CASSLGQGSYNEQFF	TGCGCCAGCAGCTTAGGACAGGGCTCCTACAATGAGCAGTTCTTC
TRBJ2-5	TRBV4-1	NA	TRBD2	CASSRPGLRQETQYF	TGCGCCAGCAGCCGGCCGGGACTACGCCAAGAGACCCAGTACTTC
TRBJ2-5	TRBV19	NA	TRBD2	CASSISSGSDQETQYF	TGTGCCAGTAGTATCTCTAGCGGGAGTGACCAGGAGACCCAGTACTTC
TRBJ1-1	TRBV5-6	NA	NA	CASSFYGLPSNTEAFF	TGTGCCAGCAGCTTCTACGGACTGCCCTCGAACACTGAAGCTTTCTTT
TRBJ1-1	TRBV11-2	NA	NA	CASSSSPGNTEAFF	TGTGCCAGCAGCTCCTCCCCAGGGAACACTGAAGCTTTCTTT
TRBJ2-1	TRBV19	NA	TRBD2	CASAASGMNYNEQFF	TGTGCCAGTGCAGCTAGCGGGATGAACTACAATGAGCAGTTCTTC
TRBJ2-7	TRBV28	NA	NA	CASSSPTSSYEQYF	TGTGCCAGCAGTTCCCCGACTAGCTCCTACGAGCAGTACTTC
TRBJ2-7	TRBV5-4	NA	TRBD2	CASSLDRGGLSYEQYF	TGTGCCAGCAGCTTGGACCGCGGGGGACTCTCCTACGAGCAGTACTTC
TRBJ2-7	TRBV19	NA	TRBD1	CASSSTGTGHYEQYF	TGTGCCAGTAGTTCCACCGGGACAGGGCACTACGAGCAGTACTTC
TRBJ2-1	TRBV30	NA	TRBD2	CASSKSGRAFGEQFF	TGTGCCTCCTCGAAGAGCGGGAGGGCCTTTGGTGAGCAGTTCTTC
TRBJ1-4	TRBV9	few	NA	CASSVEGGAKLFF	TGTGCCAGCAGCGTAGAGGGAGGGGCCAAACTGTTTTTT
TRBJ2-7	TRBV7-9	NA	NA	CSSSLVTYEQYF	TGTTCCAGCAGCTTAGTAACCTACGAGCAGTACTTC
TRBJ2-7	TRBV5-1	NA	NA	CASSSTGQSYEQYF	TGCGCCAGCAGCTCTACAGGGCAGTCCTACGAGCAGTACTTC
TRBJ1-4	TRBV25-1	few	NA	CASSEAQEKLFF	TGTGCCAGCAGCGAAGCACAGGAAAAACTGTTTTTT
TRBJ2-7	TRBV11-2	NA	TRBD1	CASSPGQDNEQYF	TGTGCCAGCAGCCCTGGACAGGACAACGAGCAGTACTTC
TRBJ2-1	TRBV27	once	NA	CASSVQTYNEQFF	TGTGCCAGCAGTGTTCAGACCTACAATGAGCAGTTCTTC
TRBJ2-7	TRBV7-2	NA	TRBD1	CASSLVQGSYEQYF	TGTGCCAGCAGCTTAGTACAGGGGTCCTACGAGCAGTACTTC
TRBJ1-4	TRBV30	once	NA	CAWSGTSTNEKLFF	TGTGCCTGGAGTGGTACTTCAACTAATGAAAAACTGTTTTTT
TRBJ1-1	TRBV4-2	few	NA	CASSRDRSTEAFF	TGTGCCAGCAGCCGTGACAGGAGCACTGAAGCTTTCTTT
TRBJ2-5	TRBV6-6	few	TRBD2	CASRWAGGYETQYF	TGTGCCAGCAGATGGGCGGGAGGCTATGAGACCCAGTACTTC
TRBJ2-1	TRBV27	NA	NA	CASSLLLTSNEQFF	TGTGCCAGCAGTTTACTCCTTACTAGCAATGAGCAGTTCTTC
TRBJ2-5	TRBV9	NA	NA	CASSVGQFWGETQYF	TGTGCCAGCAGCGTTGGACAGTTTTGGGGGGAGACCCAGTACTTC